What follows is one TCR beta chain and its context. The CDR3 runs to 14 residues. The germline V gene has CDR1 LGHNA and CDR2 YNFKEQ. V was pared by 2 bases and J by 7 bases, with 12 bases between. Naive CD8 cells lacked CD45RO, underwent positive selection for CCR7 and left out terminally differentiated effector memory CD45RA+ cells. This specimen comes from a study of shared clonotypes between healthy human individuals. Sequencing used immunoSEQ multiplex PCR; TCRdb keeps in-frame clones, though not all of them. Altogether about 1,900,000 clones are present, roughly 94% being singletons, with the ten largest covering more than 0.9%.

The chain uses TRBV4-2 and TRBJ2-1; tentative D call: TRBD2 (6 bases). This TCR came from a man in his late teens or twenties in good health. The specimen sequenced was naive CD8+ T cells sorted from blood. The CDR3 is CASSQTLAGNEQFF. The CDR3 nucleotides read TGTGCCAGCAGCCAAACACTAGCTGGTAATGAGCAGTTCTTC.